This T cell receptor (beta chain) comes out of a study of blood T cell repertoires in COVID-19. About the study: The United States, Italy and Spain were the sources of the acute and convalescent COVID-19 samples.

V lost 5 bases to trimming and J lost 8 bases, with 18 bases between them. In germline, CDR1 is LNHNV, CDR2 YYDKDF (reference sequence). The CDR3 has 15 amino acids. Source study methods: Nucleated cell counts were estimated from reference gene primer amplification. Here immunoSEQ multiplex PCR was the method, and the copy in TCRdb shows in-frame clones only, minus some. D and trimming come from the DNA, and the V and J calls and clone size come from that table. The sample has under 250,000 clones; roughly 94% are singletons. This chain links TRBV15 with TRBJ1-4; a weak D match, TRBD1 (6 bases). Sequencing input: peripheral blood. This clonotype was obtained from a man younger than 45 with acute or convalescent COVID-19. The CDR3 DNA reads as TGTGCCACCAGCGTAGGGGGGGAGCTTGGGGAAAAACTGTTTTTT. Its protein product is CATSVGGELGEKLFF.